Below are 12 T cell receptor beta chains sequenced from a single sample in a study of blood T cell repertoires in COVID-19. Repertoires were generated with immunoSEQ multiplex PCR, while TCRdb's copy carries only in-frame clones and drops some. The data show some 91,000 clones, less than 85% seen once. Sequencing was done on a sample of peripheral blood. These receptors came from a man in his sixties or seventies with acute or convalescent COVID-19.

V gene TRBV5-1 combines with J gene TRBJ2-5; 8 nucleotides match TRBD1. The V gene end was trimmed by 3 bases and the J gene end by 5 bases; junction bases not matched to a gene: 6. The CDR3 extends over 14 amino acids. In germline, CDR1 is SGHRS, CDR2 YFSETQ. DNA of the CDR3: TGCGCCAGCAGCTACGGACAGGGCGGGGAGACCCAGTACTTC. It codes for CASSYGQGGETQYF.

The J gene is TRBJ1-1, the V gene TRBV2, with no clear D. The germline V gene encodes CDR1 SNHLY and CDR2 FYNNEI. The CDR3 extends over 14 amino acids. The V gene lost 5 bases and the J gene lost 4 bases, with 14 bases spanning the gap. CDR3 sequence reads: CASSPSQTLTEAFF. The DNA for the CDR3 is TGTGCCAGCAGTCCCTCACAGACCCTCACTGAAGCTTTCTTT.

This sequence joins TRBV28 and TRBJ2-3; 10 nucleotides align to TRBD2. The CDR3 contains 17 residues. CDR1 is MDHEN, CDR2 SYDVKM, per germline. The junction had 9 bases not matched to a gene; V was cut back by 4 bases and J by 2 bases. The CDR3 spells CASSSELAGANTDTQYF. The CDR3 nucleotides read TGTGCCAGCAGTTCCGAGCTAGCGGGGGCTAACACAGATACGCAGTATTTT.

There are a few counts of this clone. The V gene is TRBV7-8, the J gene TRBJ1-2; unclear D gene. CDR1 and CDR2 from the germline V gene are SGHVS and FQNEAQ. The CDR3 runs to 16 residues. V dropped 4 bases and J dropped 4 bases, with 19 bases sitting between them. DNA of the CDR3: TGTGCCAGCAGCTCCGACTGGCGGCGGTGGATCTATGGCTACACCTTC. It specifies CASSSDWRRWIYGYTF.

The chain is built from TRBV5-1 and TRBJ2-5, with TRBD2 as a possible D gene (5 bases). The V gene's germline CDR1 is SGHRS and CDR2 YFSETQ. V was pared by 0 bases and J by 2 bases, with 8 bases between. The CDR3 totals 14 residues. CDR3 nucleotide sequence: TGCGCCAGCAGCTTGGCCGGAGGTCAAGAGACCCAGTACTTC. Protein: CASSLAGGQETQYF.

The chain couples TRBV18 to TRBJ2-6; D might be TRBD1 (6 bases). Germline V gene lookup returns CDR1 KGHSH and CDR2 LQKENI. There are 19 residues in the CDR3. Deletions cut 4 bases from V and 1 base from J, with 20 bases between. This CDR3 is CASSLDYRVGASGANVLTF. The CDR3 DNA is TGTGCCAGCTCACTAGATTACAGGGTCGGGGCGTCTGGGGCCAACGTCCTGACTTTC.

This chain connects TRBV5-4 to TRBJ1-6, with D maybe TRBD1 (6 bases). V was shortened by 7 bases and J by 7 bases, with 12 bases between the two germline ends. The CDR3 has 13 residues. CDR1 and CDR2 (germline): SGHNT, YYREEE (reference sequence). DNA for the CDR3: TGTGCCAGCCGTGGACAGACAAATTCACCCCTCCACTTT. Translating it yields CASRGQTNSPLHF.

The genes are TRBV5-1 and TRBJ1-2, with D possibly TRBD1 on 6 matching bases. The CDR3 runs to 15 residues. V gave up 4 bases and J gave up 0 bases, with 13 bases separating them. Germline V gene lookup returns CDR1 SGHRS and CDR2 YFSETQ. CDR3 DNA: TGCGCCAGCAGCACAGGGACACGTGCTAACTATGGCTACACCTTC. Translation: CASSTGTRANYGYTF.

This chain uses TRBV9 with TRBJ2-5; TRBD1 might be the D (8 bases). This CDR3 is built from 15 residues. Trimming stripped 4 bases from V and 1 base from J, with 14 bases between. Germline CDR1 and CDR2: SGDLS and YYNGEE. The CDR3 DNA sequence: TGTGCCAGCAGCTCCAGCGGGACAGGCCAAGAGACCCAGTACTTC. Its translation: CASSSSGTGQETQYF. Looking up the rest from reference TRBV9 and TRBJ2-5 gives the full variable domain: DSGVTQTPKHLITATGQRVTLRCSPRSGDLSVYWYQQSLDQGLQFLIQYYNGEERAKGNILERFSAQQFPDLHSELNLSSLELGDSALYFCASSSSGTGQETQYFGPGTRLLVL.

This clone was observed a handful of times. V usage is TRBV5-1 and J usage is TRBJ1-6; D is unresolved. Looked up from germline, CDR1 is SGHRS and CDR2 is YFSETQ. This CDR3 is 15 amino acids long. The V end was cut by 4 bases, the J end by 1 base, with 9 bases between. Here the CDR3 DNA reads TGCGCCAGCAGCACCGAGGGATCCTATAATTCACCCCTCCACTTT. It encodes CASSTEGSYNSPLHF.

The V gene is TRBV11-3, the J gene TRBJ1-1; TRBD1 matches 7 bases. Germline V lookup: CDR1 SGHNT, CDR2 YENEEA. This CDR3 has 13 residues. Losses at the gene ends were 4 bases for V and 1 base for J; bases not matched to a gene: 0. The CDR3 nucleotides read TGTGCCAGCAGCTCAGGGGGGAACACTGAAGCTTTCTTT. It translates to CASSSGGNTEAFF.

The chain couples TRBV5-1 to TRBJ2-5; TRBD1 matches at 8 bases. Germline trimming cut 4 bases from V and 2 bases from J; bases unmatched to any gene: 10. The CDR3 totals 16 residues. From germline, CDR1 is SGHRS and CDR2 YFSETQ. The CDR3 DNA reads TGCGCCAGCAGCGCGGCGGGGACAGGACATCAAGAGACCCAGTACTTC. Translated: CASSAAGTGHQETQYF.